These 3 T cell receptor beta chains were all obtained from the same sample, sequenced in a study of blood T cell repertoires in COVID-19. Method: immunoSEQ multiplex PCR; TCRdb's copy keeps in-frame clones and lacks some. There are 250,000 or so clones in the sample; 85% to 95% occur only once, and approximately 3% lies in the top ten. What was sequenced was PBMCs or T cells enriched from blood (not recorded which). These receptors originate from a man aged 40-50 years who had been exposed to COVID-19.

The CDR3 here is CASSDRFPYQETQYF. CDR3 nucleotide sequence: TGTGCCAGCTCCGACAGATTTCCGTACCAAGAGACCCAGTACTTC. The rearrangement uses TRBV5-6 and TRBJ2-5; a possible D gene is TRBD1 (5 bases). CDR3 length equals 15 residues. Germline V CDR1 and CDR2: SGHDT, YYEEEE. The V gene lost 7 bases and the J gene lost 0 bases, with 16 bases spanning the gap.

This sequence joins TRBV10-2 and TRBJ1-5; D is unclear. The CDR3 sequence is 13 residues long. Germline CDR1 and CDR2: WSHSY and SAAADI. V was shortened by 4 bases and J by 5 bases, with 9 bases between the two germline ends. The CDR3 spells CASSGARYQPQHF. The CDR3 bases are TGCGCCAGCAGTGGAGCCCGATATCAGCCCCAGCATTTT.

The CDR3 coding sequence is TGTGCCAGCATGACTTTCTGGACAGGGTCCCCAGATACGCAGTATTTT. Amino acids: CASMTFWTGSPDTQYF. The V and J genes are TRBV28 and TRBJ2-3; 8 bases align to TRBD1. The CDR3 sequence is 16 residues long. Per germline, CDR1 MDHEN and CDR2 SYDVKM. V trimming: 7 bases; J trimming: 4 bases; junction bases outside the gene matches: 13.